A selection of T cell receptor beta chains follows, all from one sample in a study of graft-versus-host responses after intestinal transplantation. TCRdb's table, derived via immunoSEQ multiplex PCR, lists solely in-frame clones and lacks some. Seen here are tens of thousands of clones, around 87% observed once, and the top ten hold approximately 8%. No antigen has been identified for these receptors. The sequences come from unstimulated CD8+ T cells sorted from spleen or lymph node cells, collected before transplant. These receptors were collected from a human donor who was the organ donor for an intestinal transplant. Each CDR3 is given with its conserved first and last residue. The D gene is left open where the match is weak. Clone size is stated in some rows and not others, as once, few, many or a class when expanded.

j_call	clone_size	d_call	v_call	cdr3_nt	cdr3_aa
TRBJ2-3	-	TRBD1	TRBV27	TGTGCCAGCAGTTCGGACAGGTACCCTAGCACAGATACGCAGTATTTT	CASSSDRYPSTDTQYF
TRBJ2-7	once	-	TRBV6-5	TGTGCCAGCAGTCCGTGGACAAGCCCCTACGAGCAGTACTTC	CASSPWTSPYEQYF
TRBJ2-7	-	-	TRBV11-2	TGTGCCAGCAGCTTAGAGAGGCAGTCGAGAGGGCTCTCCTACGAGCAGTACTTC	CASSLERQSRGLSYEQYF
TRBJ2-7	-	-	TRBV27	TGTGCCAGCAGGGCGGGGTACTACGAGCAGTACTTC	CASRAGYYEQYF
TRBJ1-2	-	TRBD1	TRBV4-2	TGTGCCAGCAGCCTGGGACAGGGATATGGCTACACCTTC	CASSLGQGYGYTF
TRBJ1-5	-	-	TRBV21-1	-	CASSKEYSWGTGNNQPQHF
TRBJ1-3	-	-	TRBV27	TGTGCCAGCAGTTTATGGGCGGGGGGAAACACCATATATTTT	CASSLWAGGNTIYF
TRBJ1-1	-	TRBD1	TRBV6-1	TGTGCCGGCAGTGTAAGCACAGGGGATACATCTGAAGCTTTCTTT	CAGSVSTGDTSEAFF
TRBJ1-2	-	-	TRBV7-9	TGTGCCAGCAGCTTCCAAGGGGGTGGCTACACCTTC	CASSFQGGGYTF
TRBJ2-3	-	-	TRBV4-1	TGCGCCAGCAGCCGAGCCAGCACAGATACGCAGTATTTT	CASSRASTDTQYF
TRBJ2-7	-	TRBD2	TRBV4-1	TGCGCCAGCAGCCAGGTTAGGACTAGCGGGGGAGAACTCTACGAGCAGTACTTC	CASSQVRTSGGELYEQYF
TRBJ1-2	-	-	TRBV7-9	TGTGCCAGCAGCTCGGACGCCCTTTTTGTCGCCTATGGCTACACCTTC	CASSSDALFVAYGYTF
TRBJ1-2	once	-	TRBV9	TGTGCCAGCAGCGCACGAGTGGGGGTCCACTATGGCTACACCTTC	CASSARVGVHYGYTF
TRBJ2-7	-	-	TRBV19	TGTGCCAGTAGTATAAAACTCTCGTTAGGTGCCCACGAGCAGTACTTC	CASSIKLSLGAHEQYF
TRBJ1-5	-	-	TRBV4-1	TGCGCCAGCAGCCAAGCCTTCTTTACGGGACAAATCATGCCCCAGCATTTT	CASSQAFFTGQIMPQHF
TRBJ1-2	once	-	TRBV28	TGTGCCAGCAGTTACTCCCACGGGTATGGCTACACCTTC	CASSYSHGYGYTF
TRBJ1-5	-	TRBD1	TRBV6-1	TGTGCCAGCTGTCCGGGACAGGATTGGGTTCAGCCCCAGCATTTT	CASCPGQDWVQPQHF
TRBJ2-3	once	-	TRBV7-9	TGTGCCACCGGGACCTACACAGATACGCAGTATTTT	CATGTYTDTQYF
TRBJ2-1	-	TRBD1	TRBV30	TGTGCCTGGAGTACCGGGACAGGGAAAAGTGATGAGCAGTTCTTC	CAWSTGTGKSDEQFF
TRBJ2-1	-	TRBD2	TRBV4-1	TGCGCCAGCAGCCGTGGACTAGCGGCTACCTACAATGAGCAGTTCTTC	CASSRGLAATYNEQFF
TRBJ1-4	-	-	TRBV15	TGTGCCACCAGCAGAGATATTTTGGGCGGCGGTGAAAAACTGTTTTTT	CATSRDILGGGEKLFF
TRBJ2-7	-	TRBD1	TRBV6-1	TGTGCCAGCAACTCAGGGGGACAGGGCTACGAGCAGTACTTC	CASNSGGQGYEQYF
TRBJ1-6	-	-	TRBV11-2	TGTGCCAGCAGCGATCGCGGGGCAGCGAGTTCACCCCTCCACTTT	CASSDRGAASSPLHF
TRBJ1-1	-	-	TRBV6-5	TGTGCCAGCAGTGCGGAGGGGACTGAAGCTTTCTTT	CASSAEGTEAFF
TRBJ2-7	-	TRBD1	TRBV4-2	TGTGCCAGCAGCCAGCGGACAGGGGCGAGCTACGAGCAGTACTTC	CASSQRTGASYEQYF
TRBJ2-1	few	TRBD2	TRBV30	TGTGCCTGGAGTAGCGGGGGGGCCTTGACCTACAATGAGCAGTTCTTC	CAWSSGGALTYNEQFF
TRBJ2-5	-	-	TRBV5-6	TGTGCCAGCAGCTTGCTAGGAGAGACCCAGTACTTC	CASSLLGETQYF
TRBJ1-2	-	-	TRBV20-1	TGCAGTGCCAGAGGGGTAGATGGCTACACCTTC	CSARGVDGYTF
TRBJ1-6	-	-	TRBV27	TGTGCCAGCAGTCCGGACGCATTCAGTAATTCACCCCTCCACTTT	CASSPDAFSNSPLHF
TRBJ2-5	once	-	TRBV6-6	TGTGCCAGCAGTCTTAGTATGGAGGGGGAGACCCAGTACTTC	CASSLSMEGETQYF
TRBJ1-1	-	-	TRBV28	TGTGCCAGCAGTTTTGCTTATGAAGCTTTCTTT	CASSFAYEAFF
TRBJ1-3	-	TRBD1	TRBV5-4	TGTGCCAGCAGCTTAGACAGGGCTGGAAACACCATATATTTT	CASSLDRAGNTIYF
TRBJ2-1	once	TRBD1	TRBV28	TGTGCCAGCAGTCCGACCCAATCGGACAGGGTGTACAATGAGCAGTTCTTC	CASSPTQSDRVYNEQFF
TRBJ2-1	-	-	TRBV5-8	TGTGCCAGCAGCCGTTGGTCGTCGGGAAGGGGTGAGCAGTTCTTC	CASSRWSSGRGEQFF
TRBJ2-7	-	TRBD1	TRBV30	TGTGCCTGGAGTGAAGGGACAGGGTACGAGCAGTACTTC	CAWSEGTGYEQYF